A selection of T cell receptor beta chains follows, all from one sample in a study of circulating and synovial CD4+ cells in juvenile arthritis. Assay: immunoSEQ multiplex PCR; the TCRdb copy retains only in-frame clones and omits some. The profile covers tens of thousands of clones, with just under 95% appearing a single time and approximately 2.9% taken by the ten largest. The sequencing sample was made of CD4+ T cells from blood. The receptors come from a human donor with juvenile idiopathic arthritis. CDR3s leave out the opening cysteine and the closing phenylalanine or tryptophan. A D gene is named only where the DNA matches it firmly. Clone size is shown for a subset of rows, as once, few, many or a class of expanded clone.

TRBD1	TRBV5-1	NA	TRBJ1-4	ASSFDRADEKLF
TRBD2	TRBV9	NA	TRBJ2-5	ASSATSAQETQY
TRBD1	TRBV7-2	NA	TRBJ1-1	ASSLTGGTEAF
TRBD1	TRBV9	NA	TRBJ2-7	ASLPDRGSSYEQY
TRBD1	TRBV6-4	NA	TRBJ1-4	ASRWTGDHKLF
NA	TRBV9	NA	TRBJ1-2	ASSVDSHYGYT
TRBD2	TRBV6-6	NA	TRBJ2-7	ASSPSSGTYEQY
NA	TRBV11-2	NA	TRBJ2-7	ASSLGQVGHEQY
TRBD1	TRBV11-2	NA	TRBJ2-7	ASSIDRAVSYEQY
TRBD2	TRBV29-1	NA	TRBJ2-1	SDAGTSGVVPF
TRBD2	TRBV30	NA	TRBJ2-1	AWSEGGSTDEQF
NA	TRBV29-1	NA	TRBJ2-5	SVGGGGGQQEAQY
NA	TRBV11-2	few	TRBJ2-7	ASSLVWTPKPWDEQY
TRBD1	TRBV5-4	NA	TRBJ1-2	ASGDRPNYGYT
NA	TRBV15	NA	TRBJ1-1	ATSRERGTEAF
NA	TRBV5-4	NA	TRBJ2-4	ASSSTELAKNIQY
TRBD1	TRBV28	NA	TRBJ2-7	ASIKAWTGTGVGEQY
NA	TRBV2	NA	TRBJ1-1	ASSALGPGRTEAF
TRBD1	TRBV6-5	NA	TRBJ1-4	ASSYSRTGGREKLF
TRBD2	TRBV11-2	NA	TRBJ2-3	ASSQVGTTVTDTQY
NA	TRBV11-2	NA	TRBJ1-2	ASSLGARGARDT
TRBD1	TRBV5-8	NA	TRBJ1-2	ASNNRGFYGYT
TRBD1	TRBV7-2	NA	TRBJ1-2	ASNMRDRGYGYT
NA	TRBV14	once	TRBJ2-4	ASSQDVAGTKNIQY
TRBD2	TRBV5-4	NA	TRBJ2-7	ASSLGRERSYEQY